Below, one T cell receptor beta chain is given with its context. The sample belongs to a study of CD8 T cells in Susac syndrome. The V gene's germline CDR1 is LGHDT and CDR2 YNNKEL (reference sequence). Trimming removed 4 bases at V and 2 bases at J, with 12 bases between. The CDR3 is 14 amino acids. With random hexamers, 0.5 to 1 ug RNA was reverse transcribed. TCRdb redid the calling of the immunoSEQ multiplex PCR reads with MiXCR, one entry per CDR3 protein. The table records 100,000 to 150,000 distinct CDR3 sequences, around 94% of them present only once. This chain connects TRBV3-1 to TRBJ2-7; D is ambiguous. Sequencing was performed on CD8+ T cells from PBMCs. This receptor was obtained from a human donor with Susac syndrome. This CDR3 reads CASSRHDPPYEQYF. The CDR3 nucleotides read TGTGCCAGCAGCCGACACGACCCCCCCTACGAGCAGTACTTC.